These T cell receptor beta chains were read from a single sample in a study of blood T cell repertoires in COVID-19. Clones were sequenced by immunoSEQ multiplex PCR, and TCRdb holds only the in-frame ones, with some missing. The data hold roughly 60,000 clones, with 75% to 95% observed a single time. Sequenced: peripheral blood. The receptor set was obtained from a woman of 80 years or more with active COVID-19. The CDR3 runs from the conserved cysteine through the conserved F or W. The D gene is left open where the match is weak. Clone size is given for some rows only: seen once, a few or many times, or a class if the clone is expanded.

>TRBV12-3/TRBV12-4|NA|TRBJ2-1|NA
CASSESGTEQFF
TGTGCCAGCAGTGAGTCCGGGACAGAGCAGTTCTTC
>TRBV24-1|NA|TRBJ2-2|TRBD2
CATSDSGTEHGGELFF
TGTGCCACCAGTGATAGCGGGACGGAACATGGGGGGGAGCTGTTTTTT
>TRBV5-1|NA|TRBJ1-1|NA
CASSFGNAGANTEAFF
TGCGCCAGCAGCTTCGGTAATGCAGGGGCGAACACTGAAGCTTTCTTT
>TRBV5-6|NA|TRBJ2-1|TRBD2
CASSPREGLAYEQFF
TGTGCCAGCAGCCCGAGGGAGGGACTAGCGTATGAGCAGTTCTTC
>TRBV5-1|NA|TRBJ2-2|NA
CASSLPTGPSTGELFF
TGCGCCAGCAGCTTGCCAACAGGGCCGAGCACCGGGGAGCTGTTTTTT
>TRBV6-5|NA|TRBJ2-3|TRBD2
CASSYSSRGGTDTQYF
TGTGCCAGCAGTTACTCGAGTCGGGGGGGGACAGATACGCAGTATTTT
>TRBV27|NA|TRBJ2-1|TRBD1
CASTQGGQEQFF
TGTGCCAGCACCCAAGGGGGACAGGAGCAGTTCTTC
>TRBV5-4|NA|TRBJ2-2|NA
CASSFSGGELFF
TGTGCCAGCAGCTTCTCGGGTGGGGAGCTGTTTTTT
>TRBV18|NA|TRBJ1-4|NA
CASSEGTTNEKLFF
TGTGCCAGCTCAGAGGGTACAACTAATGAAAAACTGTTTTTT
>TRBV11-2|NA|TRBJ2-5|NA
CASSAQGGGVQTQYF
TGTGCCAGCAGCGCTCAAGGAGGGGGGGTGCAGACCCAGTACTTC
>TRBV5-4|NA|TRBJ2-5|TRBD1
CASSSMTGGETQYF
TGTGCCAGCAGCTCAATGACAGGGGGGGAGACCCAGTACTTC
>TRBV19|NA|TRBJ2-1|TRBD2
CASSVVLAGRNEQFF
TGTGCCAGTAGTGTGGTACTAGCGGGACGAAATGAGCAGTTCTTC
>TRBV27|NA|TRBJ2-4|NA
CASSLSWGLAKNIQYF
TGTGCCAGCAGTTTAAGCTGGGGACTAGCCAAAAACATTCAGTACTTC
>TRBV7-9|NA|TRBJ1-2|TRBD1
CASSRDRGGYGYTF
TGTGCCAGCAGCCGTGACAGGGGAGGCTATGGCTACACCTTC
>TRBV19|NA|TRBJ1-1|TRBD1
CASSTRQGDTEAFF
TGTGCCAGTAGTACCAGACAGGGGGACACTGAAGCTTTCTTT
>TRBV5-1|NA|TRBJ1-2|NA
CASSPRSGVNYGYTF
TGCGCCAGCAGCCCCCGTTCAGGGGTGAACTATGGCTACACCTTC
>TRBV11-3|NA|TRBJ2-2|TRBD1
CAPRGIRATTGELFF
TGTGCCCCCAGGGGGATCCGAGCGACCACCGGGGAGCTGTTTTTT
>TRBV5-4|NA|TRBJ1-3|TRBD1
CASSFGTGGETGNTIYF
TGTGCCAGCAGCTTCGGGACAGGGGGCGAGACTGGAAACACCATATATTTT
>TRBV9|NA|TRBJ1-2|TRBD1
CASSVYQGGEAYGYTF
TGTGCCAGCAGCGTTTATCAGGGGGGAGAAGCTTATGGCTACACCTTC
>TRBV18|NA|TRBJ1-2|NA
CASSPTGLNGYTF
TGTGCCAGCTCACCAACAGGGTTAAATGGCTACACCTTC
>TRBV10-1|few|TRBJ1-4|NA
CASSGGQQGEKLFF
TGCGCCAGCAGTGGAGGGCAACAGGGTGAAAAACTGTTTTTT
>TRBV4-1|NA|TRBJ2-7|TRBD1
CASSQEPGQGAYEQYF
TGCGCCAGCAGCCAGGAACCGGGACAGGGGGCCTACGAGCAGTACTTC
>TRBV27|NA|TRBJ1-2|NA
CASSLSSGGSYGYTF
TGTGCCAGCAGTTTATCGTCGGGGGGTTCTTATGGCTACACCTTC
>TRBV5-1|once|TRBJ2-1|TRBD2
CASSSAGGQAEQFF
TGCGCCAGCAGCTCTGCGGGGGGGCAAGCTGAGCAGTTCTTC
>TRBV15|NA|TRBJ2-5|TRBD2
CATSSARLAGGRETQYF
TGTGCCACCAGCAGTGCAAGACTAGCGGGGGGGCGGGAGACCCAGTACTTC
>TRBV7-8|few|TRBJ1-5|NA
CASSLDTSNQPQHF
TGTGCCAGCAGCTTAGACACGAGCAATCAGCCCCAGCATTTT
>TRBV28|NA|TRBJ1-1|TRBD1
CASSTGDRGKNTEAFF
TGTGCCAGCAGTACCGGGGACAGGGGGAAGAACACTGAAGCTTTCTTT
>TRBV5-1|once|TRBJ2-2|NA
CASSLERVAPGTGELFF
TGCGCCAGCAGCTTGGAGCGGGTGGCCCCGGGCACCGGGGAGCTGTTTTTT
>TRBV19|few|TRBJ2-2|NA
CASSISRGGELFF
TGTGCCAGTAGTATAAGTAGGGGCGGGGAGCTGTTTTTT
>TRBV5-5|NA|TRBJ2-2|TRBD1
CASSSARTGPTGELFF
TGTGCCAGCAGCTCCGCAAGGACAGGGCCCACCGGGGAGCTGTTTTTT
>TRBV28|NA|TRBJ2-1|NA
CASSMGGAFYNEQFF
TGTGCCAGCAGCATGGGGGGGGCATTCTACAATGAGCAGTTCTTC
>TRBV12-2|NA|TRBJ1-6|NA
CASRLLPKESPLHF
TGTGCAAGTCGCCTTCTACCCAAGGAGTCACCCCTCCACTTT
>TRBV11-2|NA|TRBJ2-5|NA
CASTETRDQETQYF
TGTGCCAGCACCGAGACCAGGGACCAAGAGACCCAGTACTTC
>TRBV5-1|NA|TRBJ1-1|TRBD1
CASSPRTGGNTEAFF
TGCGCCAGCAGCCCCCGGACAGGGGGCAACACTGAAGCTTTCTTT
>TRBV28|NA|TRBJ2-7|TRBD2
CASSSHLQTSGFYEQYF
TGTGCCAGCAGTTCTCACCTCCAGACTAGCGGGTTCTACGAGCAGTACTTC
>TRBV11-3|NA|TRBJ2-2|TRBD2
CASSDPAGGLTGELFF
TGTGCCAGCAGCGACCCGGCGGGGGGCCTCACCGGGGAGCTGTTTTTT
>TRBV2|NA|TRBJ2-3|TRBD2
CASRKGTSGASDTQYF
TGTGCCAGCAGGAAGGGGACTAGCGGGGCCTCAGATACGCAGTATTTT
>TRBV7-9|NA|TRBJ2-3|TRBD2
CASSSTSGPASTDTQYF
TGTGCCAGCAGCTCTACTAGCGGCCCTGCGAGCACAGATACGCAGTATTTT
>TRBV6-1|NA|TRBJ2-1|TRBD2
CASSESGLAGTYNEQFF
TGTGCCAGCAGTGAATCGGGACTAGCGGGTACCTACAATGAGCAGTTCTTC
>TRBV5-6|NA|TRBJ2-7|NA
CASSPGGTSYEQYF
TGTGCCAGCAGCCCAGGTGGGACTTCCTACGAGCAGTACTTC
>TRBV28|once|TRBJ1-2|NA
CASSLVQVSNYGYTF
TGTGCCAGCAGTTTAGTCCAGGTATCTAACTATGGCTACACCTTC
>TRBV7-8|NA|TRBJ2-3|TRBD2
CASSPGDYVQYF
TGTGCCAGCAGCCCCGGGGACTACGTGCAGTATTTT
>TRBV6-5|NA|TRBJ2-7|TRBD1
CASSYDGTGSYEQYF
TGTGCCAGCAGTTACGACGGGACAGGGAGTTACGAGCAGTACTTC
>TRBV23-1|few|TRBJ1-2|TRBD1
CASSQSGTGEVYGYTF
TGCGCCAGCAGTCAATCGGGGACAGGAGAGGTCTATGGCTACACCTTC
>TRBV6-5|few|TRBJ1-6|NA
CASNNPSMTLHF
TGTGCCAGCAATAACCCCAGTATGACCCTCCACTTT
>TRBV10-3|once|TRBJ2-2|NA
CAISETAGELFF
TGTGCCATCAGTGAAACAGCCGGGGAGCTGTTTTTT
>TRBV5-4|NA|TRBJ1-4|TRBD1
CASSWDREEKLFF
TGTGCCAGCAGCTGGGACAGGGAGGAAAAACTGTTTTTT
>TRBV20-1|NA|TRBJ1-5|NA
CSASTSHRVQPQHF
TGCAGTGCTAGTACAAGTCATCGGGTTCAGCCCCAGCATTTT
>TRBV6-6|few|TRBJ1-5|TRBD1
CASTRDSYNQPQHF
TGTGCCAGCACCCGGGACAGTTATAATCAGCCCCAGCATTTT
>TRBV27|NA|TRBJ2-1|NA
CASSSVRERNEQFF
TGTGCCAGCAGTTCCGTTCGGGAGCGAAATGAGCAGTTCTTC
>TRBV24-1|NA|TRBJ1-5|NA
CATSDLSSNQPQHF
TGTGCCACCAGTGATTTGTCCAGTAATCAGCCCCAGCATTTT
>TRBV19|NA|TRBJ2-1|TRBD2
CASSIESTSAGNEQFF
TGTGCCAGTAGTATAGAATCGACTAGCGCGGGTAATGAGCAGTTCTTC
>TRBV5-1|NA|TRBJ1-5|NA
CASRGKDRNQPQHF
TGCGCCAGCCGGGGGAAGGACCGCAATCAGCCCCAGCATTTT
>TRBV9|NA|TRBJ2-3|TRBD2
CASTAGGGPPDTQYF
TGTGCCAGCACCGCGGGGGGAGGGCCGCCAGATACGCAGTATTTT
>TRBV9|NA|TRBJ1-6|NA
CASSARGFQDSPLHF
TGTGCCAGCAGCGCTAGGGGTTTTCAAGACTCACCCCTCCACTTT